This T cell receptor (beta chain) was identified in a study of blood T cell repertoires in COVID-19. Across the study: In each case, the material was cDNA or gDNA derived from T cells, B-cell-depleted T cells, or PBMCs.

Trimming cost V 0 bases and J 2 bases; bases outside gene matches: 8. This CDR3 is built from 17 residues. The germline gives CDR1 SGDLS, CDR2 YYNGEE. Authors' analysis steps: Scientists estimated how many nucleated cells there were by amplifying reference gene primers. Data came from immunoSEQ multiplex PCR; TCRdb stores just in-frame clones and leaves some out. For V, J and clone size, that table is used; D and trimming come from the DNA. The table records hundreds of thousands of clones, roughly 87% of them present only once. Clinical history reported by participants formed the basis on which cohorts were assigned. Symptom resolution, clearance, or two negative PCRs marked donors in Cohort 3 as recovered.

This clonotype originated in a woman in her 30s who had recovered from COVID-19. Source material: PBMCs or T cells enriched from blood (not recorded which). The chain links TRBV9 to TRBJ2-3; 8 bases map to TRBD1. The CDR3 nucleotides are TGTGCCAGCAGCGTAGGTAGGACAGGGCTTTTCACAGATACGCAGTATTTT. Encoded protein: CASSVGRTGLFTDTQYF.